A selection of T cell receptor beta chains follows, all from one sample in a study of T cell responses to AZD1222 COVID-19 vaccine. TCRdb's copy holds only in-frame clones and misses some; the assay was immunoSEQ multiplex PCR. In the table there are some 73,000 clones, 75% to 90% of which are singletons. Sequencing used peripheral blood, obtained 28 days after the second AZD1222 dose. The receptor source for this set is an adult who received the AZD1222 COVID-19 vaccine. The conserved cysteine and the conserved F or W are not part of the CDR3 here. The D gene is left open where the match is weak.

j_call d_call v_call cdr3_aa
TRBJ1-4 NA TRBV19 ASSIGTRREKLF
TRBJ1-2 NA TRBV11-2 ASSSLRVWYGYT
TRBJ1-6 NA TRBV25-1 ASSETGEVNSPLH
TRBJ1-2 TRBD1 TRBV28 ASRPTGARGYGYT
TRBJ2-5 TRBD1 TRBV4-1 ASSQADRGETQY
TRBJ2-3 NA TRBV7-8 ASSLAGSVGPHTDTQY
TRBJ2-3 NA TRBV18 ASSPRVDSTDTQY
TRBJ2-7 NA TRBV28 ASSSLGLVQGKHEQY
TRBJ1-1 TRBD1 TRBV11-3 ASSPNHDTGADGTEAF
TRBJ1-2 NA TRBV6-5 ASSYGPSLGYT
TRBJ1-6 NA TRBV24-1 ATSEAGNSPLH
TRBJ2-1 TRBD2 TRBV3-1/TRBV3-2 ASSHSGLGFHNEQF
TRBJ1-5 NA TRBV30 AWSVIGRGAGQPQH
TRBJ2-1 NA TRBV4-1 ASSHGAGPTANEQF
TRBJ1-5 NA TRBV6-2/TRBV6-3 ASSYSGRDSNQPQH
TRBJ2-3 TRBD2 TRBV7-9 ASSPDGRERY
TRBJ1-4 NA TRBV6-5 ASRPSGGTNEKLF
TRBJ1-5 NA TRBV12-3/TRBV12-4 ASTLGRYQPQH
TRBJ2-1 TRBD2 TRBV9 ASSVDPRGVSNEQF
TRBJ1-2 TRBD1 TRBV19 ASTQGSYGYT
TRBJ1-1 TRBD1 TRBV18 ASSADRTEAF
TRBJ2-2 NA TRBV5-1 ASSLTVVTGELF
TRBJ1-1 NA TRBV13 ASSPSKGLNTEAF
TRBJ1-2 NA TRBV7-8 ASSLPGNNYGYT
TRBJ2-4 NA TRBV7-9 ASSTDTLAKNIQY
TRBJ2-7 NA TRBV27 ASSPQGRYEQY
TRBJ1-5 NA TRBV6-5 ASSYSGRDQPQH
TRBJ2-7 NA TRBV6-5 ASSIGISYEQY
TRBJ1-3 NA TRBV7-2 ASSLGGQRGNTIY
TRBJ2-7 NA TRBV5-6 ASSRPPGSYEQY
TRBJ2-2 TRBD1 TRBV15 ATSSLRGWAGELF
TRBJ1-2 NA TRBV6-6 ASSRPLGGDYGYT
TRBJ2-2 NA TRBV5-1 ASSLFPGDTGELF
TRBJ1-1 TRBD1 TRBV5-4 ASSSRTGLTEAF
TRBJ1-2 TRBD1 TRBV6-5 ASKQTGASGYT
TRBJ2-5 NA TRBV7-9 ASSRGPRETQY
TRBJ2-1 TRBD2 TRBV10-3 AISLAGNNEQF
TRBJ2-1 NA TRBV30 AWSVSLGVGIEQF
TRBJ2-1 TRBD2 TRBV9 ASSVAPTSGNNEQF
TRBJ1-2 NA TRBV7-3 ASSLMGGDYGYT
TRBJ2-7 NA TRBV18 ASSPRDRPLREQY
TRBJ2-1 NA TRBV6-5 ASRGPGGNEQF